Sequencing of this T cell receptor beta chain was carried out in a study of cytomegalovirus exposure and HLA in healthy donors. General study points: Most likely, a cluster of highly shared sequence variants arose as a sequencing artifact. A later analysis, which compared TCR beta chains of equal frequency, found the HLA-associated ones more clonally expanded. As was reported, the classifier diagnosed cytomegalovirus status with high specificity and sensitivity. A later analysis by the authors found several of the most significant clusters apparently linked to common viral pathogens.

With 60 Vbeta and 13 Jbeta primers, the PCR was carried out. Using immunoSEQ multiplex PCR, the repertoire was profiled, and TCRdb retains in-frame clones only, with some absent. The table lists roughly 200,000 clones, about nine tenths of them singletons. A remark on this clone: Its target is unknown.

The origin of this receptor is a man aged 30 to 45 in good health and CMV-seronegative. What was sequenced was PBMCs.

The CDR3 DNA sequence: TGTGCCAGCAGCAAGGAGCCCTTCAAGGGAAACACCATATATTTT. Translation: CASSKEPFKGNTIYF. This chain links TRBV11-2 with TRBJ1-3; D not certain. CDR1 and CDR2 from the germline V gene are SGHAT and FQNNGV. This CDR3 is 15 amino acids long. The V gene lost 5 bases and the J gene lost 4 bases, with 15 bases spanning the gap.